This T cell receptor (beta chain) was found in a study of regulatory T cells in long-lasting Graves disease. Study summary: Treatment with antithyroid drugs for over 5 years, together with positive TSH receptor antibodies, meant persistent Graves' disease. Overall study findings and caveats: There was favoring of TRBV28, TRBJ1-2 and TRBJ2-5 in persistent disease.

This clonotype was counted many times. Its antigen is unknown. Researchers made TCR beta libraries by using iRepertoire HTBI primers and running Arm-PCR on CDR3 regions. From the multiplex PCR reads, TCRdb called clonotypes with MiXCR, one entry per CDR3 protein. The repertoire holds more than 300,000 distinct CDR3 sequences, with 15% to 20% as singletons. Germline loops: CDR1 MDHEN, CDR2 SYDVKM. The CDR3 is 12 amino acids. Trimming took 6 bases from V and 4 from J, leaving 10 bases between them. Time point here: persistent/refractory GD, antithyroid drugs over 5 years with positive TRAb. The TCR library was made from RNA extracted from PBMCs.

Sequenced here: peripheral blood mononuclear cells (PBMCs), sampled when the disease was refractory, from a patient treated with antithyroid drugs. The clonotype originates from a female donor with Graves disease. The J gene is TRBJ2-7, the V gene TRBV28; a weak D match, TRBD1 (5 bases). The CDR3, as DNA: TGTGCCAGCAGCTTAGGGGATTACGAGCAGTACTTC. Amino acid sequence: CASSLGDYEQYF.